This T cell receptor (beta chain) was sequenced for a study of T cell responses to AZD1222 COVID-19 vaccine. Libraries were prepared by immunoSEQ multiplex PCR; TCRdb keeps only in-frame clonotypes and omits some of them. The sample comprises about 140,000 clones, approximately 80% of which are singletons, and approximately 4% rests with the top ten. CDR1 and CDR2 (germline): SEHNR, FQNEAQ (reference sequence). V was clipped by 1 base and J by 3 bases, with 6 bases between them. The CDR3 has 13 residues. The starting material was peripheral blood, obtained on day 0 of AZD1222 vaccination. The TCR comes from an adult in good health. The chain couples TRBV7-9 to TRBJ1-2; TRBD1 might be the D (5 bases). The CDR3 bases are TGTGCCAGCAGCTTAGTACAGGACTATGGCTACACCTTC. Residues: CASSLVQDYGYTF.